Below, 9 T cell receptor beta chains from the same sample are listed, as sequenced in a study of T cells in localized non-small cell lung cancer. TCRdb's copy holds only in-frame clones and misses some; the assay was immunoSEQ multiplex PCR. Of about 52,000 clones in the sample, around 84% were seen once. Sequences were derived from PBMCs, sampled before any cancer treatment. The receptor source for this set is a female donor with stage II lung adenocarcinoma.

The rearrangement links TRBV4-1 to TRBJ1-1, with D uncertain. Trimming shortened V by 0 bases and J by 3 bases, and 23 bases separated the two germline ends. The length of the CDR3 is 19 residues. CDR1 MGHRA and CDR2 YSYEKL come from the germline V gene. In nucleotides, the CDR3 is TGCGCCAGCAGCCAAGATTTTCCCGGGCCCCCTAATCTGGACACTGAAGCTTTCTTT. It is translated as CASSQDFPGPPNLDTEAFF.

The chain employs TRBV5-4 and TRBJ1-6, with D uncertain. Trimming shortened V by 5 bases and J by 9 bases, and 15 bases separated the two germline ends. Germline lookup yields CDR1 SGHNT and CDR2 YYREEE (reference sequence). The CDR3 extends over 14 amino acids. CDR3 bases: TGTGCCAGCAGTTCTTCAGCGGAAGGTTCACCCCTCCACTTT. Encoded protein: CASSSSAEGSPLHF.

The chain uses TRBV30 and TRBJ2-7; 8 bases fit TRBD1. CDR1 is GTSNPN and CDR2 is SVGIG in the germline V gene (reference sequence). The CDR3 sequence is 17 residues long. Trimming removed 0 bases from V and 3 bases from J; junction bases left unmatched: 13. The CDR3 region has the DNA TGTGCCTGGAGTGTACCCGATTTTGGGACAGGTTTCTACGAGCAGTACTTC. This translates into CAWSVPDFGTGFYEQYF.

This clone appeared a few times. The V call is TRBV5-4, the J call TRBJ1-1; D not resolved. V was pared by 2 bases and J by 1 base, with 6 bases between. CDR1 is SGHNT and CDR2 is YYREEE in the germline V gene (reference sequence). The CDR3 is made up of 13 amino acids. In nucleotides, the CDR3 is TGTGCCAGCAGCTTATCTCCGAACACTGAAGCTTTCTTT. Protein product: CASSLSPNTEAFF.

The chain has TRBV5-1 and TRBJ1-1, with D possibly being TRBD1 (5 bases). The CDR3 runs 16 residues. Trimming pared 0 bases from V and 0 bases from J, leaving 12 bases between. Germline V gene data show CDR1 as SGHRS and CDR2 as YFSETQ. CDR3 residues: CASSLAGGSMNTEAFF. The CDR3 DNA reads as TGCGCCAGCAGCTTGGCCGGGGGATCCATGAACACTGAAGCTTTCTTT.

This chain connects TRBV18 to TRBJ1-1; D is uncertain. The ends were cut back, 6 bases at V and 2 bases at J, with 19 bases in the middle. The V gene's germline CDR1 is KGHSH and CDR2 LQKENI. The length of the CDR3 is 16 residues. CDR3 nucleotides: TGTGCCAGCTCTCAATCCGGACCTAGAGGAAACACTGAAGCTTTCTTT. Encoded protein: CASSQSGPRGNTEAFF.

V gene TRBV7-2 combines with J gene TRBJ2-5, with D unclear. Trimming took off 5 bases at V and 1 base at J, with 11 bases between the two ends. The V gene's germline CDR1 is SGHTA and CDR2 FQGNSA. This CDR3 has 14 residues. This CDR3 is CASSRVSFQETQYF. CDR3 coding DNA: TGTGCCAGCAGCCGAGTGAGCTTCCAAGAGACCCAGTACTTC.

The chain links TRBV6-6 to TRBJ2-7, with a possible D match to TRBD1 (6 bases). This CDR3 has 11 residues. CDR1 is MNHNY, CDR2 SVGAGI, per germline (reference sequence). Between the trimmed V and J ends, which lost 6 bases and 7 bases, there was a span of 10 bases. CDR3: CASRQGGEQYF. The CDR3 bases are TGTGCCAGCAGACAGGGTGGGGAGCAGTACTTC.

This clone was found a few times. The chain employs TRBV6-6 and TRBJ1-5; perhaps TRBD1 as D (5 bases). Germline V gene sequence: CDR1 MNHNY, CDR2 SVGAGI (reference sequence). This CDR3 contains 14 residues. Trimming took 6 bases from V and 3 from J, leaving 12 bases between them. CDR3 sequence: CASRSREDNQPQHF. Here the CDR3 DNA reads TGTGCCAGCAGGTCCAGGGAGGACAATCAGCCCCAGCATTTT.